This T cell receptor (beta chain) was sequenced for a study of cytomegalovirus exposure and HLA in healthy donors. Findings and limits, study-wide: Earlier analysis looked at TCR beta V segments, and most were productive about 87% or about 30% of the time.

The CDR3 totals 16 residues. Per germline, CDR1 MDHEN and CDR2 SYDVKM. With V trimmed by 7 bases and J by 3 bases, 10 bases remained unmatched. PCR primers comprised 60 Vbeta and 13 Jbeta primers. Measured with immunoSEQ multiplex PCR; TCRdb has only the in-frame clones, and not every one. The data hold more than 100,000 clones, with around 65% observed a single time. In regard to this clone: Its antigen remains unidentified.

Material for sequencing was PBMCs. This TCR came from a young man in good health and CMV-seronegative. The chain is built from TRBV28 and TRBJ1-5; 9 nucleotides match TRBD1. The CDR3 DNA follows: TGTGCCAGCACTTACTCAGGACAGGGGTCCAATCAGCCCCAGCATTTT. It specifies CASTYSGQGSNQPQHF.